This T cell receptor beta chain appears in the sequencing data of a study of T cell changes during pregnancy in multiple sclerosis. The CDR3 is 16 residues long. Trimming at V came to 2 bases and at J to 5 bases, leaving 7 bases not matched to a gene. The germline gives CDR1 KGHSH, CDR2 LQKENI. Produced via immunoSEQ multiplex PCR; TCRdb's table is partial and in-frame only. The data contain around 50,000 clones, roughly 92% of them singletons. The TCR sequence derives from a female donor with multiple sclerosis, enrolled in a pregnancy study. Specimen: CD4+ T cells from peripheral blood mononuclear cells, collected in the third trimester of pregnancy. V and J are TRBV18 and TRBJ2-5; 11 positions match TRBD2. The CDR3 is CASSPGLAGGTETQYF. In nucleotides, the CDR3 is TGTGCCAGCTCACCAGGGCTAGCGGGAGGTACCGAGACCCAGTACTTC. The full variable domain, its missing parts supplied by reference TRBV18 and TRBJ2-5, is NAGVMQNPRHLVRRRGQEARLRCSPMKGHSHVYWYRQLPEEGLKFMVYLQKENIIDESGMPKERFSAEFPKEGPSILRIQQVVRGDSAAYFCASSPGLAGGTETQYFGPGTRLLVL.